Listed below are T cell receptor beta chains from one sample, sequenced in a study of early T cells in non-severe SARS-CoV-2 infection. TCRdb fed the 5' RACE reads into MiXCR, producing one record per CDR3 protein. The sample yields more than 35,000 distinct CDR3 sequences, approximately 4.1% seen once. Material for sequencing was whole blood. These receptors came from an adult who was a healthcare worker with PCR-confirmed SARS-CoV-2 infection or an uninfected control (not recorded which). CDR3s include the opening cysteine and the closing phenylalanine or tryptophan. The order of the fields is J gene, V gene, clone size, D gene, CDR3 protein, CDR3 DNA. A D gene is named only where the DNA matches it firmly. Rows may omit the clone size; those that give it use once, few, many or a size class.

TRBJ1-5 | TRBV6-5 | many | - | CASSQQGGSNQPQHF | TGTGCCAGCAGCCAACAGGGAGGGAGCAATCAGCCCCAGCATTTT
TRBJ1-6 | TRBV20-1 | few | TRBD1 | CSAPTQGADNSPLHF | TGCAGTGCCCCCACACAGGGGGCAGATAATTCACCCCTCCACTTT
TRBJ2-7 | TRBV11-2 | many | - | CASSLDRGQVYEQYF | TGTGCCAGCAGCTTAGATAGGGGCCAAGTCTACGAGCAGTACTTC
TRBJ1-1 | TRBV11-3 | - | - | CASSLSGRASTEAFF | TGTGCCAGCAGCTTATCCGGCAGGGCCTCCACTGAAGCTTTCTTT
TRBJ2-7 | TRBV19 | - | - | CASSTGTGTAEQYF | TGTGCCAGTAGCACCGGGACGGGGACGGCCGAGCAGTACTTC
TRBJ1-4 | TRBV28 | many | - | CASSLGFPEKLFF | TGTGCCAGCAGTTTGGGGTTTCCCGAAAAACTGTTTTTT
TRBJ1-1 | TRBV5-5 | many | - | CASSLEQVGTEAFF | TGTGCCAGCAGCTTGGAACAGGTTGGGACTGAAGCTTTCTTT
TRBJ2-7 | TRBV27 | - | TRBD2 | CAGSLLAGVEEQYF | TGTGCCGGCAGTTTATTAGCGGGAGTAGAGGAGCAGTACTTC
TRBJ2-3 | TRBV7-2 | many | - | CASQLGITDTQYF | TGTGCCAGCCAACTGGGGATCACAGATACGCAGTATTTT
TRBJ2-2 | TRBV24-1 | few | - | CATSDSWGPSTGELFF | TGTGCCACCAGTGATTCGTGGGGGCCTAGCACCGGGGAGCTGTTTTTT
TRBJ1-3 | TRBV29-1 | few | - | CSVSAPGGNTIYF | TGCAGCGTTTCCGCGCCGGGAGGAAACACCATATATTTT
TRBJ2-5 | TRBV11-3 | many | - | CASRNRGTGKETQYF | TGTGCCAGCAGAAACAGAGGGACGGGGAAAGAGACCCAGTACTTC
TRBJ1-1 | TRBV29-1 | few | - | CSVERQMNTEAFF | TGCAGCGTTGAGCGACAGATGAACACTGAAGCTTTCTTT
TRBJ1-1 | TRBV19 | many | - | CASGNTEAFF | TGTGCCAGCGGTAACACTGAAGCTTTCTTT
TRBJ2-3 | TRBV30 | many | - | CAWSVPVSTDTQYF | TGTGCCTGGAGTGTACCTGTTTCAACAGATACGCAGTATTTT
TRBJ2-2 | TRBV4-3 | many | TRBD2 | CASSQGVTAGGRYTGELFF | TGCGCCAGCAGCCAAGGGGTAACAGCGGGAGGTCGATACACCGGGGAGCTGTTTTTT
TRBJ2-1 | TRBV12-3/TRBV12-4 | many | TRBD2 | CASSLRTSGSGIQNEQFF | TGTGCCAGCAGTTTGAGGACTAGCGGGAGCGGAATTCAAAATGAGCAGTTCTTC